This T cell receptor (beta chain) was obtained from a study of T cell repertoires in cytomegalovirus infection (dated by TCRdb to the late 2010s). For the study in its entirety: The peptide stimulations were aimed at well-studied HLA-B-restricted epitopes as well as recently identified HLA-C-restricted CMV epitopes, whose presentation resists viral immunomodulation. Donor HLA type was relevant to the analysis, as public TCR beta signatures indicated carriage of CMV infection together with the matching HLA type. Study-level results and caveats: Carriers of CMV infection plus the relevant HLA type were discriminated by the cumulative frequency of public TCR beta family members in the study cohort and in an independent roughly 400-donor cohort. The ex vivo response was dominated by HLA-C-restricted CMV-specific TCR beta clonotypes, which also provided the single most frequent clonotype in two of eight donors.

The listed sequencing device is Illumina HiSeq 1500. TCRdb's own reprocessing of the public reads used fastp at Q25 and MiXCR and kept productive beta chains. One record per CDR3 amino acid sequence lists the most common genes and DNA. The sample data list approximately 340,000 distinct CDR3 sequences, and 25% to 35% of these were observed just once. The top ten constitute 20% of the sample. This clonotype appeared a few times. No cognate antigen has been identified for it. No base qualities exist here, and no much larger clone lies one base off it. V sheds 2 bases and J sheds 5 bases, leaving 13 bases between their ends. CDR1 and CDR2, per the germline V gene, are SGHDT and YYEEEE. The CDR3 starts with the cysteine, ends with the phenylalanine, and has 15 residues. CDR3 DNA only is kept here, 45 bases in frame from base 1. Read against the paper, the sample's treatment or condition label means: in vitro stimulation with specific CMV peptide epitopes to enrich CMV-specific T cells.

The sample was cultured PBMCs, taken from culture after CMV antigen stimulation. Recombination linked TRBV5-6 to TRBJ2-2; the D gene is possibly TRBD2, with 6 bases matching. This TCR was sampled from a human donor in good health (CMV status not recorded). Some clones in this sample may be carry-over from other donors' samples. Here the CDR3 is given as CASSFGGVGTGELFF. The DNA reads as follows: TGTGCCAGCAGCTTTGGCGGGGTCGGGACCGGGGAGCTGTTTTTT.